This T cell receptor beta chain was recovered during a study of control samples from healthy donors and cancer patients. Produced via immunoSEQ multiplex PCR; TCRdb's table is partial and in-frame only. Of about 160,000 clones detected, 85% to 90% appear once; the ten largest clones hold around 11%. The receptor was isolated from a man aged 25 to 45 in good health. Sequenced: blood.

The CDR3 loop reads CASYGQANQPQHF. Here the CDR3 DNA reads TGTGCCAGCTACGGACAGGCAAATCAGCCCCAGCATTTT. This chain joins TRBV6-5 and TRBJ1-5; TRBD1 agrees at 7 bases. Trimming cost V 8 bases and J 4 bases; bases outside gene matches: 5. The CDR3 runs to 13 residues. CDR1 and CDR2 from the germline V gene are MNHEY and SVGAGI.